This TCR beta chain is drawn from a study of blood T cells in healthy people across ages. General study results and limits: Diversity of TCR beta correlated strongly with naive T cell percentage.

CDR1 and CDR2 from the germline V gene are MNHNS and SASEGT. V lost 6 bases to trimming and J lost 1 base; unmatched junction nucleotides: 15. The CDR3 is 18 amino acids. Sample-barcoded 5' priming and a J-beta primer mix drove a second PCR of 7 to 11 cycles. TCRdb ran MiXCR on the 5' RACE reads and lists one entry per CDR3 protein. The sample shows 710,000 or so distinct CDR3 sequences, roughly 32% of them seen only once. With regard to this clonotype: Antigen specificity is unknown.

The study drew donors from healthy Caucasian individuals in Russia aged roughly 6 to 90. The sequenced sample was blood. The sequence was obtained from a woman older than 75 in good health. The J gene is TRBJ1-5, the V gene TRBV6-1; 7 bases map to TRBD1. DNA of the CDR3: TGTGCCAGCAGGGCCAGGGGAATCACAGGGGAGAGCAATCAGCCCCAGCATTTT. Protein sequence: CASRARGITGESNQPQHF.